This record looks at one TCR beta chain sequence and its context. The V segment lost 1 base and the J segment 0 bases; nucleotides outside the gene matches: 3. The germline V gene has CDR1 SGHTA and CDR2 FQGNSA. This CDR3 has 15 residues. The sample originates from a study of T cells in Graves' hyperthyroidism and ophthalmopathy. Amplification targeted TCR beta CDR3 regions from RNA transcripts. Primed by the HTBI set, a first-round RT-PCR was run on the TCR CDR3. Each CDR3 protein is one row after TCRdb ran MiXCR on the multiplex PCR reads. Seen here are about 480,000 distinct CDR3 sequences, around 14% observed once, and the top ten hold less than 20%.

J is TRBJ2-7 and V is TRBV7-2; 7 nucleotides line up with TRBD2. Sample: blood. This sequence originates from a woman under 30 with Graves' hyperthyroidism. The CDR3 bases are TGTGCCAGCAGCTTAGTCCGGGACTACTCCTACGAGCAGTACTTC. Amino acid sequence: CASSLVRDYSYEQYF.